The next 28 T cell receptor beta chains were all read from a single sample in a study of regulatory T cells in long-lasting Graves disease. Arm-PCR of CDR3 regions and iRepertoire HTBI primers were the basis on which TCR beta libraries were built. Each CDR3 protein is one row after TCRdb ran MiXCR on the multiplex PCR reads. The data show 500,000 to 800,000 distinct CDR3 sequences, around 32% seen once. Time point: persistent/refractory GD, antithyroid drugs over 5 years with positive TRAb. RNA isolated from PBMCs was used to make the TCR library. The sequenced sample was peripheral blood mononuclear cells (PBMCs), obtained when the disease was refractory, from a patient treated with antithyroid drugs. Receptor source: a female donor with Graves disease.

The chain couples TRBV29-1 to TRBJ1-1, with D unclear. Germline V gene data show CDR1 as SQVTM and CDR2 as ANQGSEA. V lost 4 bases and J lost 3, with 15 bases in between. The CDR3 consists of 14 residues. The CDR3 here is CSVVESPADTEAFF. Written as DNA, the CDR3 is TGCAGCGTTGTAGAGTCCCCGGCGGACACTGAAGCTTTCTTT.

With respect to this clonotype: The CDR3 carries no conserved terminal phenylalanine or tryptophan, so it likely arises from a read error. The CDR3 nucleotides read TGCAGTGCTAGAGATCCGGCTAGCGGGATAAAAGAGACCCAGTACTCC. This codes for CSARDPASGIKETQYS. This chain links TRBV20-1 with TRBJ2-5; 9 bases agree with TRBD2. The CDR3 loop spans 16 amino acids. Germline assignment: CDR1 DFQATT and CDR2 SNEGSKA (reference sequence). V dropped 0 bases and J dropped 3; count of bases not matched to a gene: 8.

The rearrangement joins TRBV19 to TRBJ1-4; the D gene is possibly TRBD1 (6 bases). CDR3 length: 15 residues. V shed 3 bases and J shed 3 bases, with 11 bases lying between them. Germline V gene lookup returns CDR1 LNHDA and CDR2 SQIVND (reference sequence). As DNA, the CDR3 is TGTGCCAGTAGTATTAGCCAGGGGCCTAATGAAAAACTGTTTTTT. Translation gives CASSISQGPNEKLFF.

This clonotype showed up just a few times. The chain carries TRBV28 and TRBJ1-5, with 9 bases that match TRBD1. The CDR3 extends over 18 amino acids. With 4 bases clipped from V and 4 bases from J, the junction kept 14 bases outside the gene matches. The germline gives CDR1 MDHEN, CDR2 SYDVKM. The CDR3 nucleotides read TGTGCCAGCAGTTCCCAACCCCAGGTAGACAGGGGGAATCAGCCCCAGCATTTT. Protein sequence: CASSSQPQVDRGNQPQHF.

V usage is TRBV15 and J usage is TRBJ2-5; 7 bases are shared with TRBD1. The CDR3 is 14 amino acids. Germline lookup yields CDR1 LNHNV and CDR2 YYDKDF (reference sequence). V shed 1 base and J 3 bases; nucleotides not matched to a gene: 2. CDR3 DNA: TGTGCCACCAGCAGAGGGGACAGAGAAGAGACCCAGTACTTC. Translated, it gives CATSRGDREETQYF.

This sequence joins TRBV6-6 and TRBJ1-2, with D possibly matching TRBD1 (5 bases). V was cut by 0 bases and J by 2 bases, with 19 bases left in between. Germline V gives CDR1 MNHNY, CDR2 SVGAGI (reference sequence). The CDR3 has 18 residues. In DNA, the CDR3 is TGTGCCAGCAGTTACTCGATGGGCAGGGAGGGATTGAACTATGGCTACACCTTC. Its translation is CASSYSMGREGLNYGYTF.

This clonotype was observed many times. The CDR3 bases are TGTGCCAGCAAGTTCTTCCCCCTAAGCTACACCTTC. Its translation: CASKFFPLSYTF. This chain links TRBV2 with TRBJ1-2; no definite D call. The CDR3 is 12 residues long. V was trimmed by 7 bases and J by 9 bases, leaving 15 bases between them. Germline CDR1 is SNHLY and CDR2 is FYNNEI. The full variable domain, in which reference TRBV2 and TRBJ1-2 provide the parts outside the CDR3, is EPEVTQTPSHQVTQMGQEVILRCVPISNHLYFYWYRQILGQKVEFLVSFYNNEISEKSEIFDDQFSVERPDGSNFTLKIRSTKLEDSAMYFCASKFFPLSYTFGSGTRLTVV.

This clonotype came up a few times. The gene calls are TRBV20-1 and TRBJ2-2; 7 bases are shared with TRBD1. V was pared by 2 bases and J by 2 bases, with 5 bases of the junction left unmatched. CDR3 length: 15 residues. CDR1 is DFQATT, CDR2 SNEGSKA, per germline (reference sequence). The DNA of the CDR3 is TGCAGTGCTAGACAGGACAGGCGAAACACCGGGGAGCTGTTTTTT. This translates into CSARQDRRNTGELFF.

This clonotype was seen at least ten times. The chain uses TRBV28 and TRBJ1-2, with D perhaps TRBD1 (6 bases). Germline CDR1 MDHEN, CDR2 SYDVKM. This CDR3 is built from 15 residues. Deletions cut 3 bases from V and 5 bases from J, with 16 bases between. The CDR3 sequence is CASSLLRGQGYGYTF. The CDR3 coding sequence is TGTGCCAGCAGTTTGCTCCGGGGGCAAGGGTATGGCTACACCTTC.

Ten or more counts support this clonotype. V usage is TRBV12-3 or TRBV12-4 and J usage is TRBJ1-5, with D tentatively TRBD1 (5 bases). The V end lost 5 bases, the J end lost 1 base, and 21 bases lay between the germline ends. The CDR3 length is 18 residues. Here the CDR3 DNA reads TGTGCCAGCAGTACTCGCCCGACAGCCCGAAGAAGCAATCAGCCCCAGCATTTT. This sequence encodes CASSTRPTARRSNQPQHF.

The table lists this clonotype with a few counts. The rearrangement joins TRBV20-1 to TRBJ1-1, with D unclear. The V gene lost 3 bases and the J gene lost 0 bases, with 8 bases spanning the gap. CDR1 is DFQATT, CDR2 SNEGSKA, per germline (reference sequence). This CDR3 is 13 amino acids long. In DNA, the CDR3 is TGCAGTGCTAGCTTACACATGAACACTGAAGCTTTCTTT. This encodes CSASLHMNTEAFF.

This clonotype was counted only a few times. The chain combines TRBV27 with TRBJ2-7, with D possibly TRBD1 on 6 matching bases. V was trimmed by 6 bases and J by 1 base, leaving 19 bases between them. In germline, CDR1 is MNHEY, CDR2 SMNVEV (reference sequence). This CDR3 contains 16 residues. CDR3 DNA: TGTGCCAGCAGGTACAGGGAAGGGAAAGGATCCTACGAGCAGTACTTC. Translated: CASRYREGKGSYEQYF.

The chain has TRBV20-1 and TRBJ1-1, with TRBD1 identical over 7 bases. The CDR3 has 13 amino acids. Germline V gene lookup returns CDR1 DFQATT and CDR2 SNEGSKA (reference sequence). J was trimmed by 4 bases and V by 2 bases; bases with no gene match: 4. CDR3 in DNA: TGCAGTGCTAGATGGGCAGGGGGCACTGAAGCTTTCTTT. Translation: CSARWAGGTEAFF.

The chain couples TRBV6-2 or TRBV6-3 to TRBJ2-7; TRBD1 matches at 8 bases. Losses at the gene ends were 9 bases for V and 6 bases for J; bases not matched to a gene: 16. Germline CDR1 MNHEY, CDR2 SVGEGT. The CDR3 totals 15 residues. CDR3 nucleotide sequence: TGTGCCAGTTACAGCCAGCCGGACAGGGTCGGCGAGCAGTACTTC. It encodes CASYSQPDRVGEQYF.

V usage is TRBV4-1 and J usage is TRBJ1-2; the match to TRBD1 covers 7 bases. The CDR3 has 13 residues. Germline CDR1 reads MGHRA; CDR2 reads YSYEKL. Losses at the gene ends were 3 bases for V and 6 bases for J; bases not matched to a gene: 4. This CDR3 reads CASSQTGTNGYTF. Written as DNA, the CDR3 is TGCGCCAGCAGCCAGACAGGGACCAATGGCTACACCTTC.

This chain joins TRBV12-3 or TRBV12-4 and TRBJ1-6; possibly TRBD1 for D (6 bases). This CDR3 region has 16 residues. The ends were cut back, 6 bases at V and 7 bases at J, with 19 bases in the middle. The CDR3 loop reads CASRGGPGGRNSPLHF. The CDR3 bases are TGTGCCAGCAGAGGGGGGCCGGGGGGGAGGAATTCACCCCTCCACTTT.

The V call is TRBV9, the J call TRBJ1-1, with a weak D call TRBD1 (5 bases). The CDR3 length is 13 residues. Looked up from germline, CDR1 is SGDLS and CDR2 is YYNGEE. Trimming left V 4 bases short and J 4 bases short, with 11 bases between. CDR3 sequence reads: CASSNAGVTEAFF. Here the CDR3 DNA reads TGTGCCAGCAGCAACGCGGGGGTCACTGAAGCTTTCTTT. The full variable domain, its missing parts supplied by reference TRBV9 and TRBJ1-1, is DSGVTQTPKHLITATGQRVTLRCSPRSGDLSVYWYQQSLDQGLQFLIQYYNGEERAKGNILERFSAQQFPDLHSELNLSSLELGDSALYFCASSNAGVTEAFFGQGTRLTVV.

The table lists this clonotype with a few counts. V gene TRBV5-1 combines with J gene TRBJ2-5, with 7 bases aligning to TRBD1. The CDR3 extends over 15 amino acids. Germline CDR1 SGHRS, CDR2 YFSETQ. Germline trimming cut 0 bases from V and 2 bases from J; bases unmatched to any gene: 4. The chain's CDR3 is CASSLVYRGQETQYF. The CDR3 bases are TGCGCCAGCAGCTTGGTTTACAGGGGACAAGAGACCCAGTACTTC.

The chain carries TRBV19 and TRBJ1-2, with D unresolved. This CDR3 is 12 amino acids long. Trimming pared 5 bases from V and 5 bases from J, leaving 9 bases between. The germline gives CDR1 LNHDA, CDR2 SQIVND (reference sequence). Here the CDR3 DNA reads TGTGCCAGTAGTCATTCCATGTATGGCTACACCTTC. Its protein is CASSHSMYGYTF.

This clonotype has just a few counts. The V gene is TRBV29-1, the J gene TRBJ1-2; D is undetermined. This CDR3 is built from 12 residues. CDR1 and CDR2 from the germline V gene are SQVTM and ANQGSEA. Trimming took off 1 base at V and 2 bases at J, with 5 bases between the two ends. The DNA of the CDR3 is TGCAGCGTTGAAGGGGTAAACTATGGCTACACCTTC. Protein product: CSVEGVNYGYTF.

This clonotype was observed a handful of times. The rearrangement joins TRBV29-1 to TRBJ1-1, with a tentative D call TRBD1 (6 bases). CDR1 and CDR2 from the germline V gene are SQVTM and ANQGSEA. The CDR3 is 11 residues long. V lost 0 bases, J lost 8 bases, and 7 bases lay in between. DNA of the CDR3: TGCAGCGTTGAAGAGGGGGCGGAAGCTTTCTTT. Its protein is CSVEEGAEAFF. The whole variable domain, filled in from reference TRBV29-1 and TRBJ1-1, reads SAVISQKPSRDICQRGTSLTIQCQVDSQVTMMFWYRQQPGQSLTLIATANQGSEATYESGFVIDKFPISRPNLTFSTLTVSNMSPEDSSIYLCSVEEGAEAFFGQGTRLTVV.

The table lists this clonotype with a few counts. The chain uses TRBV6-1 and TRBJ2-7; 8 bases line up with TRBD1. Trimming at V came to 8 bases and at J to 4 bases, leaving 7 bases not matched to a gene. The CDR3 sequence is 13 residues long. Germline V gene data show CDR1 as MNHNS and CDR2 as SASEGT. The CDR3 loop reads CASSGQGIYEQYF. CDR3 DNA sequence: TGTGCCAGCTCCGGACAGGGAATATACGAGCAGTACTTC.

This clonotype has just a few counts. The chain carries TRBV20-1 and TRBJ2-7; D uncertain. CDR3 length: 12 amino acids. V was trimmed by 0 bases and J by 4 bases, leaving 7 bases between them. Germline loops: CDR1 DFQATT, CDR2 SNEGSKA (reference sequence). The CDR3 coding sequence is TGCAGTGCTAGAGACCATGGTTACGAGCAGTACTTC. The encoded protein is CSARDHGYEQYF.

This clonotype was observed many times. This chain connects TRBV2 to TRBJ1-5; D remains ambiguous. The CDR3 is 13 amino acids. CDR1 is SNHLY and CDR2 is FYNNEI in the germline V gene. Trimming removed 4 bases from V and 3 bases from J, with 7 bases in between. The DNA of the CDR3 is TGTGCCAGCAGTGGGGAGCCCAATCAGCCCCAGCATTTT. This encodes CASSGEPNQPQHF.

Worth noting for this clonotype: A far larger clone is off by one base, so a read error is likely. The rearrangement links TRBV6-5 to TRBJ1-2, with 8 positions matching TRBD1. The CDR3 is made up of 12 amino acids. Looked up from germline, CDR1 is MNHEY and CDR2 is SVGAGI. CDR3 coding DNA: TGTGCCGGCAGTTACGACAGGGGCGGCTACACCTTC. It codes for CAGSYDRGGYTF.

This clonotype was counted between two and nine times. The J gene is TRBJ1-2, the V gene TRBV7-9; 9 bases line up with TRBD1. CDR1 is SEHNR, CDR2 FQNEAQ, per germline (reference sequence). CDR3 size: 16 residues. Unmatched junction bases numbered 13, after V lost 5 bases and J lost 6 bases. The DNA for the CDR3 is TGTGCCAGCAGCCAACTTTACGGGACAGGGAGGGATGGCTACACCTTC. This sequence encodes CASSQLYGTGRDGYTF. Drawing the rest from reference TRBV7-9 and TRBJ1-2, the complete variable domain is DTGVSQNPRHKITKRGQNVTFRCDPISEHNRLYWYRQTLGQGPEFLTYFQNEAQLEKSRLLSDRFSAERPKGSFSTLEIQRTEQGDSAMYLCASSQLYGTGRDGYTFGSGTRLTVV.

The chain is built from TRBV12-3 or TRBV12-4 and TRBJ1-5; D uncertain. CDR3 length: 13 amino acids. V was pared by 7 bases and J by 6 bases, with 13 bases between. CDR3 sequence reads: CASNSGFGQPQHF. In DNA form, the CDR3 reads TGTGCCAGCAATTCCGGTTTTGGTCAGCCCCAGCATTTT.

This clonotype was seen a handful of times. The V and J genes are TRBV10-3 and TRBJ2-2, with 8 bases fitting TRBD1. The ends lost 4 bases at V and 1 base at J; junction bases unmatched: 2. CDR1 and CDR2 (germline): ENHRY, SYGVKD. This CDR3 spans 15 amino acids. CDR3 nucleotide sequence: TGTGCCATCAGTGGTACAGGGGGGAACACCGGGGAGCTGTTTTTT. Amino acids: CAISGTGGNTGELFF.